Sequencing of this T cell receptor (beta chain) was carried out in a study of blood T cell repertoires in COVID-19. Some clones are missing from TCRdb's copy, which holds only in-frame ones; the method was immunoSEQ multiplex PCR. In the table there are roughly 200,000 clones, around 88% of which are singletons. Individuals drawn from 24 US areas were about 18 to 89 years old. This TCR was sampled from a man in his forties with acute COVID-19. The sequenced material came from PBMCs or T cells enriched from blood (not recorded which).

The CDR3 bases are TGTGCCAGTAGCCCCGCCAGGGTGAGGCAGGGCTACACCTTC. As protein: CASSPARVRQGYTF. V and J are TRBV19 and TRBJ1-2; a possible D gene is TRBD1 (5 bases). V lost 6 bases, J lost 8 bases, and 19 bases lay in between. The CDR3 loop spans 14 amino acids. Germline values: CDR1 LNHDA, CDR2 SQIVND (reference sequence).